These T cell receptor beta chains were read from a single sample in a study of Ad26.COV2.S vaccination and SARS-CoV-2 variants. The table came from immunoSEQ multiplex PCR; TCRdb's copy has only in-frame clones and leaves some out. The sample contains 500,000 or so clones, roughly 89% of which appear only once. The sample in question was peripheral blood, obtained in a trial of Ad26.COV2.S vaccine versus placebo. The source is a person aged 18-65 years who received the Ad26.COV2.S COVID-19 vaccine or a placebo. Each CDR3 is given with its conserved first and last residue. Each record gives: V gene, D gene, J gene, clone size, CDR3 protein, CDR3 DNA. D genes are given only for firm matches. Size values are once, few and many counts, or a class for expanded clones, and some rows have none.

TRBV30	-	TRBJ1-5	few	CAWSVSSGNQPQHF	TGTGCCTGGAGTGTTTCGTCGGGGAATCAGCCCCAGCATTTT
TRBV6-2/TRBV6-3	-	TRBJ2-7	-	CASSQIGSRTYEQYF	TGTGCCAGCAGTCAAATCGGGAGCCGAACCTACGAGCAGTACTTC
TRBV7-2	-	TRBJ2-1	-	CASSYTSLYNEQFF	TGTGCCAGCAGCTACACAAGTCTATACAATGAGCAGTTCTTC
TRBV15	TRBD1	TRBJ2-5	once	CATSNLGDRKTQYF	TGTGCCACCAGCAACCTCGGGGACAGGAAGACCCAGTACTTC
TRBV5-6	TRBD1	TRBJ1-2	-	CASSFGDRGNYGYTF	TGTGCCAGCAGCTTTGGGGACAGGGGGAACTATGGCTACACCTTC
TRBV19	-	TRBJ1-5	-	CASSGGNSNQPQHF	TGTGCCAGTAGTGGGGGAAATAGCAATCAGCCCCAGCATTTT
TRBV7-2	-	TRBJ2-7	once	CASSLIFSYEQYF	TGTGCCAGCAGCTTAATATTTTCCTACGAGCAGTACTTC
TRBV19	-	TRBJ2-2	-	CASTPGVVANGELFF	TGTGCCAGTACTCCCGGGGTAGTAGCCAACGGGGAGCTGTTTTTT
TRBV29-1	TRBD1	TRBJ2-5	-	CSVGRQGALEETQYF	TGCAGCGTTGGAAGGCAGGGGGCTTTGGAAGAGACCCAGTACTTC
TRBV11-2	TRBD1	TRBJ2-6	-	CASSLDGTGVSSGANVLTF	TGTGCCAGCAGCTTAGACGGGACAGGGGTTAGCTCTGGGGCCAACGTCCTGACTTTC
TRBV13	TRBD2	TRBJ2-1	-	CASSSGPGLAGGNEQFF	TGTGCCAGCAGCTCCGGGCCGGGACTAGCGGGAGGTAATGAGCAGTTCTTC
TRBV7-9	-	TRBJ1-1	-	CASSLVFGTKITEAFF	TGTGCCAGCAGCTTAGTATTCGGGACAAAGATCACTGAAGCTTTCTTT
TRBV10-3	TRBD2	TRBJ2-1	-	CAITIAGGYNEQFF	TGTGCCATCACCATAGCGGGAGGCTACAATGAGCAGTTCTTC
TRBV6-5	TRBD2	TRBJ2-7	many	CASSATSGSVYEQYF	TGTGCCAGCAGCGCGACTAGCGGGAGTGTATACGAGCAGTACTTC
TRBV9	-	TRBJ2-2	-	CASSVGAGAAGELFF	TGTGCCAGCAGCGTAGGTGCAGGCGCGGCCGGGGAGCTGTTTTTT
TRBV25-1	-	TRBJ2-7	-	CASSPRQLVYEQYF	TGTGCCAGCAGTCCACGGCAGCTCGTCTACGAGCAGTACTTC
TRBV27	-	TRBJ1-6	few	CASSLRDSPLHF	TGTGCCAGCAGTTTGAGGGATTCACCCCTCCACTTT
TRBV28	-	TRBJ1-2	-	CASSVRGGANYGYTF	TGTGCCAGCAGTGTTCGGGGGGGCGCCAACTATGGCTACACCTTC
TRBV19	TRBD2	TRBJ2-5	few	CASSIRTSGQETQYF	TGTGCCAGTAGCATAAGGACTAGCGGACAAGAGACCCAGTACTTC
TRBV30	TRBD1	TRBJ2-7	-	CAWTRGLGGFPSYEQYF	TGTGCCTGGACAAGGGGGCTCGGCGGGTTCCCATCCTACGAGCAGTACTTC
TRBV7-2	-	TRBJ2-7	few	CASSLGPGIYEQYF	TGTGCCAGCAGTCTAGGGCCAGGTATTTACGAGCAGTACTTC
TRBV23-1	TRBD1	TRBJ2-1	-	CASSQRDRLYTYNEQFF	TGCGCCAGCAGTCAACGGGACAGGCTATACACCTACAATGAGCAGTTCTTC
TRBV2	-	TRBJ1-2	medium-sized	CAMGPPLDYGYTF	TGTGCCATGGGACCACCCCTAGACTATGGCTACACCTTC
TRBV18	-	TRBJ2-3	-	CASSPSREAQYF	TGTGCCAGCTCACCGTCCCGGGAAGCGCAGTATTTT
TRBV5-1	-	TRBJ2-7	-	CASSLEGPYEQYF	TGCGCCAGCAGCTTGGAAGGCCCTTACGAGCAGTACTTC